A selection of T cell receptor beta chains follows, all from one sample in a study of T cell responses to AZD1222 COVID-19 vaccine. The method was immunoSEQ multiplex PCR; TCRdb's version includes in-frame clones alone and lacks a portion of them. The table records about 130,000 clones, under 90% of them present only once. Material: peripheral blood, obtained on day 0 of AZD1222 vaccination. Receptor source: an adult in good health. The CDR3 runs from the conserved cysteine through the conserved F or W. The D gene is left open where the match is weak. Rows may omit the clone size; those that give it use once, few, many or a size class.

cdr3_nt: TGTGCCAGCAGCACCCATGGACGGAAGAACACTGAAGCTTTCTTT
cdr3_aa: CASSTHGRKNTEAFF
d_call: NA
clone_size: NA
cdr3_length: 15
v_call: TRBV9
j_call: TRBJ1-1

cdr3_nt: TGTGCCAGCAGCCCTACAGGAGAATCCTCGTACTACGAGCAGTACTTC
cdr3_aa: CASSPTGESSYYEQYF
d_call: NA
clone_size: NA
cdr3_length: 16
v_call: TRBV5-5
j_call: TRBJ2-7

cdr3_nt: TGCGCCAGCAGTCTCGGGTCAGGGGGCCCCTACGAGCAGTACTTC
cdr3_aa: CASSLGSGGPYEQYF
d_call: TRBD1
clone_size: NA
cdr3_length: 15
v_call: TRBV10-2
j_call: TRBJ2-7

cdr3_nt: TGTGCCAGCAGCGTAGGAGTGGGCAGGGGCCCTTGGGAGCAGTACTTC
cdr3_aa: CASSVGVGRGPWEQYF
d_call: NA
clone_size: NA
cdr3_length: 16
v_call: TRBV9
j_call: TRBJ2-7

cdr3_nt: TGTGCCAGCAGTGAAAGCCAGGCCTACGAGCAGTACTTC
cdr3_aa: CASSESQAYEQYF
d_call: NA
clone_size: NA
cdr3_length: 13
v_call: TRBV6-1
j_call: TRBJ2-7

cdr3_nt: TGTGCCAGCAGTCTAGTGGCGGGGGTATCTGAAGCTTTCTTT
cdr3_aa: CASSLVAGVSEAFF
d_call: NA
clone_size: NA
cdr3_length: 14
v_call: TRBV7-9
j_call: TRBJ1-1

cdr3_nt: TGTGCCATCAGTGAGTCGAGGGGGAGTTCGAGGGGCTACACCTTC
cdr3_aa: CAISESRGSSRGYTF
d_call: NA
clone_size: NA
cdr3_length: 15
v_call: TRBV10-3
j_call: TRBJ1-2

cdr3_nt: TGTGCCAGCACACACCAGGGCGCGTATGGCTACACCTTC
cdr3_aa: CASTHQGAYGYTF
d_call: NA
clone_size: once
cdr3_length: 13
v_call: TRBV6-5
j_call: TRBJ1-2

cdr3_nt: TGTGCCAGCAGGCCTACAGGGAGGTTCGAGCAGTACTTC
cdr3_aa: CASRPTGRFEQYF
d_call: NA
clone_size: NA
cdr3_length: 13
v_call: TRBV27
j_call: TRBJ2-7

cdr3_nt: TGTGCCAGCAGCCAAGATTACGACAGGACTAATTCACCCCTCCACTTT
cdr3_aa: CASSQDYDRTNSPLHF
d_call: NA
clone_size: NA
cdr3_length: 16
v_call: TRBV4-2
j_call: TRBJ1-6

cdr3_nt: TGTGCCAGCAGTGAATTCCGGAGCCGGGACAGCGAATCGTATGGCTACACCTTC
cdr3_aa: CASSEFRSRDSESYGYTF
d_call: TRBD1
clone_size: NA
cdr3_length: 18
v_call: TRBV6-1
j_call: TRBJ1-2

cdr3_nt: TGTGCCAGCAGCTTGAACCGGGCTCTGGACGGCTACACCTTC
cdr3_aa: CASSLNRALDGYTF
d_call: NA
clone_size: once
cdr3_length: 14
v_call: TRBV5-6
j_call: TRBJ1-2

cdr3_nt: TGTGCCAGCAGCTTTGGTAGCGGGGCTGGGGAAGAGACCCAGTACTTC
cdr3_aa: CASSFGSGAGEETQYF
d_call: TRBD2
clone_size: NA
cdr3_length: 16
v_call: TRBV7-2
j_call: TRBJ2-5

cdr3_nt: TGTGCCAGCAGCCAAGATCTGCAGAACAACTATGGCTACACCTTC
cdr3_aa: CASSQDLQNNYGYTF
d_call: NA
clone_size: once
cdr3_length: 15
v_call: TRBV3-1/TRBV3-2
j_call: TRBJ1-2

cdr3_nt: TGTGCCAGCAGTTACCTGTTAGGGACTGAAGCTTTCTTT
cdr3_aa: CASSYLLGTEAFF
d_call: NA
clone_size: once
cdr3_length: 13
v_call: TRBV6-5
j_call: TRBJ1-1

cdr3_nt: TGTGCCAGCAGCGCCCAAGAGACCCAGTACTTC
cdr3_aa: CASSAQETQYF
d_call: NA
clone_size: NA
cdr3_length: 11
v_call: TRBV2
j_call: TRBJ2-5

cdr3_nt: TGTGCCAGCAGCTTGGGTAGCGGCTACGAGCAGTACTTC
cdr3_aa: CASSLGSGYEQYF
d_call: NA
clone_size: NA
cdr3_length: 13
v_call: TRBV5-6
j_call: TRBJ2-7

cdr3_nt: TGTGCCAGCAGCCCGGTGGGAGGCCTTCGGGGGAGTACTGAAGCTTTCTTT
cdr3_aa: CASSPVGGLRGSTEAFF
d_call: NA
clone_size: once
cdr3_length: 17
v_call: TRBV7-9
j_call: TRBJ1-1

cdr3_nt: TGTGCCAGCAAGGGGGCCCCGAACACCGGGGAGCTGTTTTTT
cdr3_aa: CASKGAPNTGELFF
d_call: TRBD1
clone_size: NA
cdr3_length: 14
v_call: TRBV2
j_call: TRBJ2-2

cdr3_nt: TGTGCCACCAGCCTTAGTTCTACCGGGGAGCTGTTTTTT
cdr3_aa: CATSLSSTGELFF
d_call: NA
clone_size: NA
cdr3_length: 13
v_call: TRBV24-1
j_call: TRBJ2-2

cdr3_nt: TGTGCCAGCCAACAAGGGCAGGCTTATGGCTACACCTTC
cdr3_aa: CASQQGQAYGYTF
d_call: NA
clone_size: NA
cdr3_length: 13
v_call: TRBV13
j_call: TRBJ1-2

cdr3_nt: TGCGCCAGCAGCCTGGGACAGATATTGAACACTGAAGCTTTCTTT
cdr3_aa: CASSLGQILNTEAFF
d_call: TRBD1
clone_size: NA
cdr3_length: 15
v_call: TRBV5-1
j_call: TRBJ1-1

cdr3_nt: TGTGCCAGCAGTTACGAGGGACAGGGGTACTATGGCTACACCTTC
cdr3_aa: CASSYEGQGYYGYTF
d_call: TRBD1
clone_size: once
cdr3_length: 15
v_call: TRBV6-5
j_call: TRBJ1-2

cdr3_nt: TGTGCCAGCAGCTTGGCCGGGGCTATGAACACTGAAGCTTTCTTT
cdr3_aa: CASSLAGAMNTEAFF
d_call: NA
clone_size: NA
cdr3_length: 15
v_call: TRBV5-4
j_call: TRBJ1-1

cdr3_nt: TGTGCCAGCAGCTGGCGAGATACGCAGTATTTT
cdr3_aa: CASSWRDTQYF
d_call: NA
clone_size: NA
cdr3_length: 11
v_call: TRBV3-1/TRBV3-2
j_call: TRBJ2-3

cdr3_nt: TGTGCCAGCAGTTCCCACTCCTACGAGCAGTACTTC
cdr3_aa: CASSSHSYEQYF
d_call: NA
clone_size: few
cdr3_length: 12
v_call: TRBV28
j_call: TRBJ2-7

cdr3_nt: TGTGCCTGGGCGACAGGGCGCAATCAGCCCCAGCATTTT
cdr3_aa: CAWATGRNQPQHF
d_call: TRBD1
clone_size: once
cdr3_length: 13
v_call: TRBV30
j_call: TRBJ1-5

cdr3_nt: TGTGCCAGCAGTTACCGACAGGGTGGCGGGGAGCTGTTTTTT
cdr3_aa: CASSYRQGGGELFF
d_call: TRBD1
clone_size: NA
cdr3_length: 14
v_call: TRBV5-4
j_call: TRBJ2-2

cdr3_nt: TGTGCCAGCAGCGTAGGCGGACTTTCCTCCTACGAGCAGTACTTC
cdr3_aa: CASSVGGLSSYEQYF
d_call: NA
clone_size: NA
cdr3_length: 15
v_call: TRBV9
j_call: TRBJ2-7

cdr3_nt: TGCAGCGTTGGGGTTAACAATGAGCAGTTCTTC
cdr3_aa: CSVGVNNEQFF
d_call: NA
clone_size: NA
cdr3_length: 11
v_call: TRBV29-1
j_call: TRBJ2-1

cdr3_nt: TGCGCCAGCAGCCAAGGACAGGGGGAACAGCCCCAGCATTTT
cdr3_aa: CASSQGQGEQPQHF
d_call: TRBD1
clone_size: NA
cdr3_length: 14
v_call: TRBV4-3
j_call: TRBJ1-5

cdr3_nt: TGTGCCAGCAGCAGCAGGGGGGAAGAGACCCAGTACTTC
cdr3_aa: CASSSRGEETQYF
d_call: NA
clone_size: NA
cdr3_length: 13
v_call: TRBV7-3
j_call: TRBJ2-5